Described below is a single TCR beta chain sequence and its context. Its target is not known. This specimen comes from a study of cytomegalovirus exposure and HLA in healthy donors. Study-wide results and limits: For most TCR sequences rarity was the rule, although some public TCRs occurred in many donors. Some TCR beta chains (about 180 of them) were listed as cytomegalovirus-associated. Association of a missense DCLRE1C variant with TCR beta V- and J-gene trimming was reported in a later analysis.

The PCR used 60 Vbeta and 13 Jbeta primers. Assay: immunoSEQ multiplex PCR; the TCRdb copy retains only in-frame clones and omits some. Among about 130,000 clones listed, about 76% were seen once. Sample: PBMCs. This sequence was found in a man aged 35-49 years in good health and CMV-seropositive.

CDR3 DNA sequence: TGTGCCAGCAGCTTAGGATCCTATGCCGGGAGAGCCAAAAACATTCAGTACTTC. Protein product: CASSLGSYAGRAKNIQYF. The genes are TRBV7-2 and TRBJ2-4; maybe TRBD2 (6 bases). CDR3 length equals 18 residues. V was shortened by 1 base and J by 0 bases, with 16 bases between the two germline ends. Per the germline V gene, CDR1 is SGHTA and CDR2 is FQGNSA.